This T cell receptor beta chain appears in the sequencing data of a study of neoadjuvant anti-PD-1 for oral cavity cancer. Sequenced by immunoSEQ multiplex PCR; TCRdb stores in-frame clones only, minus some. The sample consists of about 14,000 clones, 35% to 40% of them appearing once. Germline V lookup: CDR1 SGHVS, CDR2 FNYEAQ. The V gene lost 5 bases and the J gene lost 2 bases, with 16 bases spanning the gap. The CDR3 runs to 15 residues. Described time point: after neoadjuvant nivolumab, at surgical resection. This clone was counted only a few times. This receptor was obtained from a person between 40 and 80 years old with oral cavity squamous cell carcinoma. V gene TRBV7-6 combines with J gene TRBJ2-7; no clear D gene. The sequences come from tumor tissue, collected after nivolumab (anti-PD-1) treatment. Written as DNA, the CDR3 is TGTGCCAGCAGCCCGCGACCTCTATCTACCTACGAGCAGTACTTC. Its translation is CASSPRPLSTYEQYF.